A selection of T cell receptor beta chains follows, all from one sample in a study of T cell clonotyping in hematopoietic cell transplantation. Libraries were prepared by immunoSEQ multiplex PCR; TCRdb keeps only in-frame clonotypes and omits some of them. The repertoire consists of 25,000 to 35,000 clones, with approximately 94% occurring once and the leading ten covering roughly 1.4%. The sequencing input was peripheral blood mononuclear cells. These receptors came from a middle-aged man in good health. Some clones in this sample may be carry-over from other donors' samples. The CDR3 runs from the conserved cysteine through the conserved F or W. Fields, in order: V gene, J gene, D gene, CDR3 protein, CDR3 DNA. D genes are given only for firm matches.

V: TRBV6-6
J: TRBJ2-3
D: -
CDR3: CASSPDRPSTDTQYF
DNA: TGTGCCAGCAGTCCTGACAGACCTAGCACAGATACGCAGTATTTT

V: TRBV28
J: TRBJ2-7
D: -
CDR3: CASSLMRGGHEQYF
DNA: TGTGCCAGCAGTTTAATGCGGGGAGGTCACGAGCAGTACTTC

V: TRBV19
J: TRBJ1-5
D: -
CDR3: CASSSGALGYQPQHF
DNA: TGTGCCAGTAGTTCAGGGGCCCTAGGGTATCAGCCCCAGCATTTT

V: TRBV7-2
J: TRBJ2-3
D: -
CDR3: CASSLATSSDTQYF
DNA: TGTGCCAGCAGCTTAGCGACTAGTTCAGATACGCAGTATTTT

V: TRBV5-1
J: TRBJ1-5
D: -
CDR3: CASSLLPGRDQPQHF
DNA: TGCGCCAGCAGCTTGTTGCCAGGGCGAGATCAGCCCCAGCATTTT

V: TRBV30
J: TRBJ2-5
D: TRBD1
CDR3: CAWSRGTGWETQYF
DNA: TGTGCCTGGAGTAGGGGGACAGGGTGGGAGACCCAGTACTTC

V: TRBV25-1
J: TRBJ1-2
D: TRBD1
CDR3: CASTRDRVGYTF
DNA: TGTGCCAGCACCCGGGACAGGGTCGGCTACACCTTC

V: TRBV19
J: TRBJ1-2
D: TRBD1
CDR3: CASSLNGQGGARYTF
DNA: TGTGCCAGTAGCCTAAACGGACAGGGAGGCGCTCGCTACACCTTC

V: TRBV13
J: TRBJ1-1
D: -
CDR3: CASSLLQNTEAFF
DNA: TGTGCCAGCAGCTTATTACAGAACACTGAAGCTTTCTTT

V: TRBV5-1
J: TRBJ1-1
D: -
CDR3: CASSLQGGVNTEAFF
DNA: TGCGCCAGCAGCTTACAGGGAGGAGTGAACACTGAAGCTTTCTTT

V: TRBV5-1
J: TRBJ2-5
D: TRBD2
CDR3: CASRLAGALQETQYF
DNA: TGCGCCAGCAGATTAGCGGGGGCCCTACAAGAGACCCAGTACTTC

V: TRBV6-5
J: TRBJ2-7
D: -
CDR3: CASSYSLVTIAYEQYF
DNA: TGTGCCAGCAGTTACTCACTTGTAACGATAGCCTACGAGCAGTACTTC

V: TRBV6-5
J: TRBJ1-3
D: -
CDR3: CASSYSYGGSGNTIYF
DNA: TGTGCCAGCAGTTACTCGTATGGCGGCTCTGGAAACACCATATATTTT

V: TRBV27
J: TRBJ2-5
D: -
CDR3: CASSFRFSGTAFRETQYF
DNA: TGTGCCAGCAGTTTCCGTTTTAGCGGGACAGCTTTTCGAGAGACCCAGTACTTC

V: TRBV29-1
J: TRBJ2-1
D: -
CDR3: CSVGPIRGNEQFF
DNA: TGCAGCGTTGGACCTATTCGGGGCAATGAGCAGTTCTTC

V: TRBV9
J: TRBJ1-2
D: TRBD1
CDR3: CASSASGTGGVGYTF
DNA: TGTGCCAGCAGCGCTTCCGGGACAGGGGGCGTTGGCTACACCTTC